Listed below are T cell receptor beta chains from one sample, sequenced in a study of blood T cell repertoires in COVID-19. The data were produced by immunoSEQ multiplex PCR, yet TCRdb's version contains in-frame clones alone and is incomplete. The sample has hundreds of thousands of clones; approximately 80% are singletons. Sequencing was carried out using peripheral blood. The origin of the receptors is a man older than 75 with acute or convalescent COVID-19. Both conserved end residues are part of each CDR3. D genes are given only for firm matches. A row's size may be missing; if present it is once, few, many or a size class.

abundance: .; v_gene: TRBV7-6; j_gene: TRBJ1-1; d_gene: .; CDR3nt: TGTGCCAGCAGGCCTATTACAGGGTACACTGAAGCTTTCTTT; CDR3aa: CASRPITGYTEAFF
abundance: few; v_gene: TRBV5-1; j_gene: TRBJ2-7; d_gene: .; CDR3nt: TGCGCCAGCAGCTTGGCCGCTCCAGGGCCTAGCTCCTACGAGCAGTACTTC; CDR3aa: CASSLAAPGPSSYEQYF
abundance: few; v_gene: TRBV24-1; j_gene: TRBJ1-2; d_gene: .; CDR3nt: TGTGCCGCAGGATCCACTAACTATGGCTACACCTTC; CDR3aa: CAAGSTNYGYTF
abundance: .; v_gene: TRBV5-1; j_gene: TRBJ2-7; d_gene: TRBD1; CDR3nt: TGCGCCAGCAGCTTCCTGACAGGGTCAACCTACGAGCAGTACTTC; CDR3aa: CASSFLTGSTYEQYF
abundance: .; v_gene: TRBV10-3; j_gene: TRBJ1-2; d_gene: .; CDR3nt: TGTGCCATCAGTCGCGAAGGAGGCTATGGCTACACCTTC; CDR3aa: CAISREGGYGYTF
abundance: .; v_gene: TRBV11-2; j_gene: TRBJ1-1; d_gene: .; CDR3nt: TGTGCCAGCCAAAACTTCGGAGGTGAAGCTTTCTTT; CDR3aa: CASQNFGGEAFF
abundance: few; v_gene: TRBV30; j_gene: TRBJ2-7; d_gene: TRBD2; CDR3nt: TGTGCCTGGAGTGTCCTGTCTAGCGGGAGGTCCTACGAGCAGTACTTC; CDR3aa: CAWSVLSSGRSYEQYF
abundance: .; v_gene: TRBV5-8; j_gene: TRBJ2-7; d_gene: .; CDR3nt: TGTGCCAGCAGCTTGCTCGGTCCAGGGACCTACGAGCAGTACTTC; CDR3aa: CASSLLGPGTYEQYF
abundance: .; v_gene: TRBV6-6; j_gene: TRBJ2-2; d_gene: .; CDR3nt: TGTGGAGGGCATGGAGCTAACACCGGGGAGCTGTTTTTT; CDR3aa: CGGHGANTGELFF
abundance: .; v_gene: TRBV11-2; j_gene: TRBJ2-3; d_gene: TRBD1; CDR3nt: TGTGCCAGCAGCCCCAACCGGGACAGGGGGCCCCGGGGTACGCAGTATTTT; CDR3aa: CASSPNRDRGPRGTQYF
abundance: .; v_gene: TRBV15; j_gene: TRBJ2-3; d_gene: .; CDR3nt: TGTGCCACCAGTCTAAAGATCAGGGCCACAGATACGCAGTATTTT; CDR3aa: CATSLKIRATDTQYF
abundance: .; v_gene: TRBV5-1; j_gene: TRBJ2-1; d_gene: TRBD1; CDR3nt: TGCGCCAGCAGCAACGGACAGGCAGCCAACAATGAGCAGTTCTTC; CDR3aa: CASSNGQAANNEQFF
abundance: few; v_gene: TRBV2; j_gene: TRBJ1-5; d_gene: TRBD1; CDR3nt: TGTGCCAGCTCCCGGGACAGGGGGAGCAATCAGCCCCAGCATTTT; CDR3aa: CASSRDRGSNQPQHF
abundance: .; v_gene: TRBV28; j_gene: TRBJ1-4; d_gene: .; CDR3nt: TGTGCCAGCAGTGGGACACAAGATAATGAAAAACTGTTTTTT; CDR3aa: CASSGTQDNEKLFF
abundance: .; v_gene: TRBV11-3; j_gene: TRBJ2-3; d_gene: .; CDR3nt: TGTGCCAGCAGCTTAGGATACAGGGAGGATACGCAGTATTTT; CDR3aa: CASSLGYREDTQYF
abundance: .; v_gene: TRBV5-1; j_gene: TRBJ1-5; d_gene: .; CDR3nt: TGCGCCAGCAGCTTGGCGGGGGGGCCCCAGCATTTT; CDR3aa: CASSLAGGPQHF
abundance: few; v_gene: TRBV24-1; j_gene: TRBJ1-2; d_gene: .; CDR3nt: TGTGCCACCAGTGATTCTCGGGGGGCGCGCTATGGCTACACCTTC; CDR3aa: CATSDSRGARYGYTF
abundance: .; v_gene: TRBV28; j_gene: TRBJ1-3; d_gene: .; CDR3nt: TGTGCCAGCAGTGCGGCGCAATTGGGAAACACCATATATTTT; CDR3aa: CASSAAQLGNTIYF
abundance: .; v_gene: TRBV4-1; j_gene: TRBJ2-3; d_gene: .; CDR3nt: TGCGCCAGCAGCTCTACAGGGCCGAGCACAGATACGCAGTATTTT; CDR3aa: CASSSTGPSTDTQYF
abundance: .; v_gene: TRBV11-2; j_gene: TRBJ2-3; d_gene: .; CDR3nt: TGTGCCAGCAGCTTCGCTGGGGGGACGGGCACAGATACGCAGTATTTT; CDR3aa: CASSFAGGTGTDTQYF
abundance: .; v_gene: TRBV3-1/TRBV3-2; j_gene: TRBJ2-1; d_gene: .; CDR3nt: TGTGCCAGCAGCCAAGGAGAACTAAAGCAGTTCTTC; CDR3aa: CASSQGELKQFF
abundance: .; v_gene: TRBV15; j_gene: TRBJ1-2; d_gene: TRBD1; CDR3nt: TGTGCCACCAGCAGAGATCCCACAGGGGGCTATGGCTACACCTTC; CDR3aa: CATSRDPTGGYGYTF
abundance: .; v_gene: TRBV24-1; j_gene: TRBJ1-2; d_gene: TRBD1; CDR3nt: TGTGCCACGCAAGACAGGGGGCTAGGGGGCTACACCTTC; CDR3aa: CATQDRGLGGYTF
abundance: .; v_gene: TRBV9; j_gene: TRBJ1-6; d_gene: .; CDR3nt: TGTGCCAGCAGCGTTCAGGGGCGTAATTCACCCCTCCACTTT; CDR3aa: CASSVQGRNSPLHF
abundance: .; v_gene: TRBV5-1; j_gene: TRBJ1-4; d_gene: TRBD1; CDR3nt: TGCGCCAGCAGCGAGAACAGGGGGCGTGAAAAACTGTTTTTT; CDR3aa: CASSENRGREKLFF
abundance: few; v_gene: TRBV5-1; j_gene: TRBJ1-1; d_gene: .; CDR3nt: TGCGCCAGCAGCTCAGGGTCCCGGAGTAGCATGAACACTGAAGCTTTCTTT; CDR3aa: CASSSGSRSSMNTEAFF
abundance: .; v_gene: TRBV21-1; j_gene: TRBJ2-7; d_gene: .; CDR3nt: TGTGCCAGCAGCAGAGGTCCCCCCCGGGGGCAGTACTTC; CDR3aa: CASSRGPPRGQYF
abundance: .; v_gene: TRBV2; j_gene: TRBJ2-3; d_gene: TRBD2; CDR3nt: TGTGCCAGCAGTAGGGACTATGGGGATACGCAGTATTTT; CDR3aa: CASSRDYGDTQYF
abundance: .; v_gene: TRBV7-9; j_gene: TRBJ1-5; d_gene: .; CDR3nt: TGTGCCAGCAGCTTAGGAGCATCCGGGGGGCCCCAGCATTTT; CDR3aa: CASSLGASGGPQHF
abundance: .; v_gene: TRBV7-9; j_gene: TRBJ2-7; d_gene: TRBD2; CDR3nt: TGTGCCAGCCAACGTCGTAGCGGGTCCTACGAGCAGTACTTC; CDR3aa: CASQRRSGSYEQYF
abundance: .; v_gene: TRBV27; j_gene: TRBJ2-7; d_gene: TRBD2; CDR3nt: TGTGCCAGCAGCAGGTACCCCGGGGGGTCCTACGAGCAGTACTTC; CDR3aa: CASSRYPGGSYEQYF
abundance: .; v_gene: TRBV28; j_gene: TRBJ2-2; d_gene: .; CDR3nt: TGTGCCAGCAGTTTCTTATCGGGGAACGGGGAGCTGTTTTTT; CDR3aa: CASSFLSGNGELFF
abundance: .; v_gene: TRBV2; j_gene: TRBJ2-5; d_gene: .; CDR3nt: TGTGCCAGCAGTGACCGGGGAACAGAGACCCAGTACTTC; CDR3aa: CASSDRGTETQYF
abundance: .; v_gene: TRBV28; j_gene: TRBJ1-6; d_gene: .; CDR3nt: TGTGCCAGCAGTTTGGGAGTTCTCAGAGGGAATTCACCCCTCCACTTT; CDR3aa: CASSLGVLRGNSPLHF
abundance: .; v_gene: TRBV10-3; j_gene: TRBJ1-2; d_gene: TRBD1; CDR3nt: TGTGCCATCAGTACAGGGGGCAGGGACTATGGCTACACCTTC; CDR3aa: CAISTGGRDYGYTF
abundance: .; v_gene: TRBV6-2/TRBV6-3; j_gene: TRBJ2-5; d_gene: TRBD1; CDR3nt: TGTGCCAGCAGTATCAGGGGACAGGGAGAGACCCAGTACTTC; CDR3aa: CASSIRGQGETQYF
abundance: .; v_gene: TRBV9; j_gene: TRBJ2-7; d_gene: TRBD1; CDR3nt: TGTGCCAGCAGCCCCCTGCCGGGACAGGGCCATTACGAGCAGTACTTC; CDR3aa: CASSPLPGQGHYEQYF
abundance: .; v_gene: TRBV19; j_gene: TRBJ1-5; d_gene: TRBD1; CDR3nt: TGTGCCAGTAGTATGAAGGGACAGGGGAGAGGCCAGCCCCAGCATTTT; CDR3aa: CASSMKGQGRGQPQHF
abundance: .; v_gene: TRBV5-1; j_gene: TRBJ2-3; d_gene: TRBD2; CDR3nt: TGCGCCAGCAGCCCCTTCAGCGGGAGTTCGACAGATACGCAGTATTTT; CDR3aa: CASSPFSGSSTDTQYF
abundance: .; v_gene: TRBV6-6; j_gene: TRBJ2-7; d_gene: .; CDR3nt: TGTGCCAGCAGTTACGCGGGACAGCCCGAGCAGTACTTC; CDR3aa: CASSYAGQPEQYF
abundance: .; v_gene: TRBV28; j_gene: TRBJ1-1; d_gene: TRBD1; CDR3nt: TGTGCCAGCAGTTTGTTACCGGGACAGGGGGCATGGAGTGACACTGAAGCTTTCTTT; CDR3aa: CASSLLPGQGAWSDTEAFF